The rows below give T cell receptor beta chains drawn from one sample of a study of shared clonotypes between healthy human individuals. The data were produced by immunoSEQ multiplex PCR, yet TCRdb's version contains in-frame clones alone and is incomplete. This repertoire shows about 1 million clones, about 74% found once; its top ten account for over 1.3%. The sample consisted of memory CD4+ T cells sorted from blood. These receptors were taken from a man aged 18-30 years in good health. Each CDR3 is given with its conserved first and last residue. The order of the fields is V gene, J gene, CDR3 length, CDR3 protein.

v_call: TRBV4-3
j_call: TRBJ2-7
cdr3_length: 13
cdr3_aa: CASSRARTTEQYF

v_call: TRBV19
j_call: TRBJ2-1
cdr3_length: 14
cdr3_aa: CASRRTSGNNEQFF

v_call: TRBV7-8
j_call: TRBJ2-7
cdr3_length: 15
cdr3_aa: CASSFYGTGTYEQYF

v_call: TRBV6-5
j_call: TRBJ1-6
cdr3_length: 16
cdr3_aa: CASSYSSETSNSPLHF

v_call: TRBV4-3
j_call: TRBJ2-2
cdr3_length: 18
cdr3_aa: CASSQESGLDKVPGELFF

v_call: TRBV19
j_call: TRBJ1-2
cdr3_length: 16
cdr3_aa: CASTFVRQGTNYGYTF

v_call: TRBV7-9
j_call: TRBJ2-7
cdr3_length: 15
cdr3_aa: CASSRPGLIFYEQYF

v_call: TRBV10-3
j_call: TRBJ1-4
cdr3_length: 15
cdr3_aa: CAISESETGGEKLFF

v_call: TRBV5-1
j_call: TRBJ2-1
cdr3_length: 13
cdr3_aa: CASSLTSGRVQFF

v_call: TRBV27
j_call: TRBJ2-7
cdr3_length: 15
cdr3_aa: CASSLAGSSSYEQYF

v_call: TRBV19
j_call: TRBJ2-1
cdr3_length: 11
cdr3_aa: CASSILSEQFF

v_call: TRBV7-9
j_call: TRBJ1-1
cdr3_length: 12
cdr3_aa: CASSLSETKAFF

v_call: TRBV11-2
j_call: TRBJ1-1
cdr3_length: 15
cdr3_aa: CASSRIGQGQIAAFF

v_call: TRBV28
j_call: TRBJ1-6
cdr3_length: 15
cdr3_aa: CASSLYPPKLAPLHF

v_call: TRBV7-9
j_call: TRBJ1-1
cdr3_length: 12
cdr3_aa: CASSPQGTEAFF

v_call: TRBV11-2
j_call: TRBJ2-3
cdr3_length: 16
cdr3_aa: CASSLGGLPSTDTQYF

v_call: TRBV7-2
j_call: TRBJ2-7
cdr3_length: 16
cdr3_aa: CASSFRGAEVLREQYF

v_call: TRBV7-2
j_call: TRBJ2-7
cdr3_length: 15
cdr3_aa: CASSGRTSGFYEQYF

v_call: TRBV28
j_call: TRBJ2-3
cdr3_length: 14
cdr3_aa: CASSREGILDTQYF

v_call: TRBV6-5
j_call: TRBJ2-7
cdr3_length: 15
cdr3_aa: CASSYSDRGPYEQYF

v_call: TRBV5-4
j_call: TRBJ2-2
cdr3_length: 17
cdr3_aa: CASRPTAGGTNTGELFF

v_call: TRBV19
j_call: TRBJ2-3
cdr3_length: 16
cdr3_aa: CASSTRGPVSTDTQYF

v_call: TRBV11-3
j_call: TRBJ1-1
cdr3_length: 17
cdr3_aa: CASSSQAGRCLNTEAFF

v_call: TRBV5-1
j_call: TRBJ1-2
cdr3_length: 14
cdr3_aa: CASSWTAGESGYTF

v_call: TRBV4-1
j_call: TRBJ1-4
cdr3_length: 14
cdr3_aa: CASSQSSQNEKLFF

v_call: TRBV6-5
j_call: TRBJ1-2
cdr3_length: 11
cdr3_aa: CASSHDGGYTF

v_call: TRBV7-9
j_call: TRBJ2-2
cdr3_length: 13
cdr3_aa: CASSPTNTGELFF

v_call: TRBV6-1
j_call: TRBJ1-4
cdr3_length: 14
cdr3_aa: CASNLQGAREKLFF

v_call: TRBV7-9
j_call: TRBJ2-1
cdr3_length: 13
cdr3_aa: CASGRTGYNEQFF

v_call: TRBV28
j_call: TRBJ2-3
cdr3_length: 18
cdr3_aa: CASSLGGLAGGLTDTQYF

v_call: TRBV6-6
j_call: TRBJ1-5
cdr3_length: 14
cdr3_aa: CASSYSRGHQPQHF

v_call: TRBV7-2
j_call: TRBJ1-3
cdr3_length: 15
cdr3_aa: CASSLAAGGGNTIYF

v_call: TRBV10-3
j_call: TRBJ1-3
cdr3_length: 15
cdr3_aa: CAISGAAGAGNTIYF

v_call: TRBV5-1
j_call: TRBJ2-7
cdr3_length: 17
cdr3_aa: CASSLASGGLSSYEQYF

v_call: TRBV5-4
j_call: TRBJ2-5
cdr3_length: 14
cdr3_aa: CASSWTGREETQYF